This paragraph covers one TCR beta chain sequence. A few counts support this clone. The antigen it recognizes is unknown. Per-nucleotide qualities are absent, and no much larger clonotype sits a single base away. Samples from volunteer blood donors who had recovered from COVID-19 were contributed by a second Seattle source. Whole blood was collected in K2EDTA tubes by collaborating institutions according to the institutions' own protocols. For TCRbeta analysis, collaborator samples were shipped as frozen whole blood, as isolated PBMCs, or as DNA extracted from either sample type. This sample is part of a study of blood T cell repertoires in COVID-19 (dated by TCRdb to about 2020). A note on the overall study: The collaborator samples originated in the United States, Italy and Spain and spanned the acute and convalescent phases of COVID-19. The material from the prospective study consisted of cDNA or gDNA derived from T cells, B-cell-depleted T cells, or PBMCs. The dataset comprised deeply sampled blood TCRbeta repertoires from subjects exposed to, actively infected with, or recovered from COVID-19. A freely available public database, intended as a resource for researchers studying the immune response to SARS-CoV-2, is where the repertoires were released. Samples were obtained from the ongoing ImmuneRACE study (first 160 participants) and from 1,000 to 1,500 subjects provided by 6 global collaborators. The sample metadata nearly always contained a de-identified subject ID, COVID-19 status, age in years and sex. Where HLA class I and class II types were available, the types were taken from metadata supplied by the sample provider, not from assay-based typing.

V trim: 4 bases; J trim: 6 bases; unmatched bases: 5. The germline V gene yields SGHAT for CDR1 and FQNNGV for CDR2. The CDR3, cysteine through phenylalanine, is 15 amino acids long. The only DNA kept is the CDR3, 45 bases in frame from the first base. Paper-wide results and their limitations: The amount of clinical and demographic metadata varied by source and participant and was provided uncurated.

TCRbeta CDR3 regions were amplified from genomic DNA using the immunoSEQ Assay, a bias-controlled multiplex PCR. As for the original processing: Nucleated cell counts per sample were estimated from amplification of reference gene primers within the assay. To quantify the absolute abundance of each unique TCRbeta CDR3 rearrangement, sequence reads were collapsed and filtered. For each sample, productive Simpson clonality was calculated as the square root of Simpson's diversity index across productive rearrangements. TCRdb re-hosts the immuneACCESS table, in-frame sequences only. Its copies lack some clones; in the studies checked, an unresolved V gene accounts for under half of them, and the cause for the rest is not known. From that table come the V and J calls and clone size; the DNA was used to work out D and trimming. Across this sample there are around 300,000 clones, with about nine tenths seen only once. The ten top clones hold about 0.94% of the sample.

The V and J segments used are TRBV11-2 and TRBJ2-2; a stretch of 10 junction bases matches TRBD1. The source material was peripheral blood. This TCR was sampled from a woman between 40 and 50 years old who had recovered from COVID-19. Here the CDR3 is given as CASSSRDRGPGELFF. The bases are TGTGCCAGCAGCTCCCGGGACAGGGGCCCCGGGGAGCTGTTTTTT.